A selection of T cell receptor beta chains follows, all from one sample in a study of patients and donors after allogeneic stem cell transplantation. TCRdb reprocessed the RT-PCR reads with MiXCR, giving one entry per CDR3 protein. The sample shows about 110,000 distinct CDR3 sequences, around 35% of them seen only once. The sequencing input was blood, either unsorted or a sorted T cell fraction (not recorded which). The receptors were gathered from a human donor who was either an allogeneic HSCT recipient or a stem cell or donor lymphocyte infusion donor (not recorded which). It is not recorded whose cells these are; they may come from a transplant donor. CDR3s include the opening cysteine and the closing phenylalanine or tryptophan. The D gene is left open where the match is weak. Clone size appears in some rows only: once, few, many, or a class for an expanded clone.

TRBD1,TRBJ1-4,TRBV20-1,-,TGCAGTGCGTACAGGGGGCCCGAAAATGAAAAACTGTTTTTT,CSAYRGPENEKLFF
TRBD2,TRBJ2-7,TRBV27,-,TGTGCCAGCAGTTTACTGCTAGCGGGGGGTATCCACGAGCAGTACTTC,CASSLLLAGGIHEQYF
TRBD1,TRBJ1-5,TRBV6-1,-,TGTGCCAGCAGTGCGGACAGGGGGCAGATTGGCAATCAGCCCCAGCATTTT,CASSADRGQIGNQPQHF
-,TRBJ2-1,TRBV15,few,TGTGCCACCAGCCCCCTTGGGGCCTCCAATGAGCAGTTCTTC,CATSPLGASNEQFF
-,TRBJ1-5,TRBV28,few,TGTGCCAGCAGTTCCACGGGACCCCTAAGGAATCAGCCCCAGCATTTT,CASSSTGPLRNQPQHF
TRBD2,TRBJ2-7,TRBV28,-,TGTGCCAGCGTGAGCGGGAGCTCCTACGAGCAGTACTTC,CASVSGSSYEQYF
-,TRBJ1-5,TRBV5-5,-,TGTGCCAGCAGCTTGGAGGCAGGGGACGGTCAGCCCCAGCATTTT,CASSLEAGDGQPQHF
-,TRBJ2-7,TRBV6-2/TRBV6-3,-,TGTGCCAGCAGTTACACAGGCTACGAGCAGTACTTC,CASSYTGYEQYF
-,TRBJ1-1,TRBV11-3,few,TGTGCCAGCAGCTTAAACAGGTTAGGGTTCATGAACACTGAAGCTTTCTTT,CASSLNRLGFMNTEAFF
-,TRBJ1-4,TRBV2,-,TGTGCCAGCAGTCCAGTTACAACTAATGAAAAACTGTTTTTT,CASSPVTTNEKLFF
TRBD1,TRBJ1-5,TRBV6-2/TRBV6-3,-,TGTGCCAGCAGTCAACTGGGACAGCATAGCAATCAGCCCCAGCATTTT,CASSQLGQHSNQPQHF
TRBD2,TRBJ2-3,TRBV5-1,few,TGCGCCAGCAGCATCCTCACTAGCGGGAGCACAGATACGCAGTATTTT,CASSILTSGSTDTQYF
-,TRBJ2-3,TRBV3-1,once,TGTGCCAGCAGCCAAGATAGGGCTGCAGATACGCAGTATTTT,CASSQDRAADTQYF
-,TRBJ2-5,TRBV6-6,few,TGTGCCAGCAGTCTATCGGGAGAGACCCAGTACTTC,CASSLSGETQYF
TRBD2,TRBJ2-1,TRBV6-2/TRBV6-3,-,TGTGCCAGCAGTCGAGCGGGAGGGCCTTACAATGAGCAGTTCTTC,CASSRAGGPYNEQFF
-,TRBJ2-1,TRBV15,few,TGTGCCACCAGCAGAGACTTCCCCGGGTATGAGCAGTTCTTC,CATSRDFPGYEQFF
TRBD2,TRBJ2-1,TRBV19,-,TGTGCCAGTAAAGGGATAGCGGGCAGCTCCTACAATGAGCAGTTCTTC,CASKGIAGSSYNEQFF
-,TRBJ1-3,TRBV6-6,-,TGTGCCAGTCTATCCCCCACGAGGGTCCGAGGAAACACCATATATTTT,CASLSPTRVRGNTIYF
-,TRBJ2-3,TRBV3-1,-,TGTGCCAGCGCTAACACAGATACGCAGTATTTT,CASANTDTQYF
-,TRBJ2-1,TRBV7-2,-,TGTGCCAGCAGCTTACAGGGCTCCTACAATGAGCAGTTCTTC,CASSLQGSYNEQFF
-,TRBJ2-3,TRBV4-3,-,TGCGCCAGCAGCCAAGGATTAGCTGTAGATACGCAGTATTTT,CASSQGLAVDTQYF
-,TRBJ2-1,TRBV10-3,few,TGTGCCCTCTCCCCCGGGCGGGATGGCTACAATGAGCAGTTCTTC,CALSPGRDGYNEQFF
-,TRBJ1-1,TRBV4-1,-,TGCGCCAGCAGCCAACTAACTCTGGGGAACACTGAAGCTTTCTTT,CASSQLTLGNTEAFF
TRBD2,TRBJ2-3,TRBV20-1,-,TGCAGTGCTAGGGGAATAGCGGGCCCCACAGATACGCAGTATTTT,CSARGIAGPTDTQYF
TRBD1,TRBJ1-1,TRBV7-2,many,TGTGCCAGCAGCCCGAGACAGGGCCGGACTGAAGCTTTCTTT,CASSPRQGRTEAFF
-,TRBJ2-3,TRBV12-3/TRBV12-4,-,TGTGCCAGCAGTTTAAGTACAAACACAGATACGCAGTATTTT,CASSLSTNTDTQYF
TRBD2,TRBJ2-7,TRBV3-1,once,TGTGCCAGCAGCCTCCAAACGGGAGGGTCCTACGAGCAGTACTTC,CASSLQTGGSYEQYF
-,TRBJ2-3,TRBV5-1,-,TGCGCCAGCAGCCAACCTTACCACTCAGATACGCAGTATTTT,CASSQPYHSDTQYF
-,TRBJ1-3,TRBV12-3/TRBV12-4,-,TGTGCCAGCAGTTTATCTGGAAACACCATATATTTT,CASSLSGNTIYF
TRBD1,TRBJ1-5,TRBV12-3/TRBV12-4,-,TGTGCCAGCAGTTTAACCTTCGACAGGGTCCGTCAGCCCCAGCATTTT,CASSLTFDRVRQPQHF
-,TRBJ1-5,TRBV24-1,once,TGTGCCACCAGTGATTCTAAGGGGCCCCAGCATTTT,CATSDSKGPQHF
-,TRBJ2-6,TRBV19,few,TGTGCCAGTAGTATTTGGGTGTCTGGGGCCAACGTCCTGACTTTC,CASSIWVSGANVLTF
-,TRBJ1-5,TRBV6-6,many,TGTGCCAGCAGTTACAAGGAGAATCAGCCCCAGCATTTT,CASSYKENQPQHF
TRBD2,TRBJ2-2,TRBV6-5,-,TGTGCCAGCAGTTACGTGGGACTAGCGGAATCGAACACCGGGGAGCTGTTTTTT,CASSYVGLAESNTGELFF
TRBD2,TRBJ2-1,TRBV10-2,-,TGCGCCAGCAGGACTAGCGGGTTCAATGAGCAGTTCTTC,CASRTSGFNEQFF
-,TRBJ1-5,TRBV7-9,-,TGTGCCAGCAGCTTAGCAGGGCCGGGGAGTCAGCCCCAGCATTTT,CASSLAGPGSQPQHF
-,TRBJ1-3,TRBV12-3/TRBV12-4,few,TGTGCCAGCAGTGTCGGGGACCCTGGAAACACCATATATTTT,CASSVGDPGNTIYF
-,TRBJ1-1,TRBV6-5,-,TGTGCCAGCAGTTACTCACAGGGTTTGAGCACTGAAGCTTTCTTT,CASSYSQGLSTEAFF
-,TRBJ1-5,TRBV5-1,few,TGCGCCAGCAGCTTGAGCGCAGACGGACAGCCCCAGCATTTT,CASSLSADGQPQHF
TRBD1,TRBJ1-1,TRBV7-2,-,TGTGCCAGCAGCTGGGGCCGGACAGGGGTCGAAGCTTTCTTT,CASSWGRTGVEAFF